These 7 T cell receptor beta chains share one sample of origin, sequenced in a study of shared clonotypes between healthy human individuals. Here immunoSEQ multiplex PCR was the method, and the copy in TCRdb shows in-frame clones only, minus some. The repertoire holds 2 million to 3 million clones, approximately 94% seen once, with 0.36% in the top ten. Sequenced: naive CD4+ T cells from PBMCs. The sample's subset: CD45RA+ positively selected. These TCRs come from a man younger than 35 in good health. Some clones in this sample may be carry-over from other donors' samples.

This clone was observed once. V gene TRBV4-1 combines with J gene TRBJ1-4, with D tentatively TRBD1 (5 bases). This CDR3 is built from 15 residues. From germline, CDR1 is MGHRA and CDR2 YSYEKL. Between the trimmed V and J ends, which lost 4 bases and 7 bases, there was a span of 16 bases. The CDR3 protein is CASSRSGGGGEKLFF. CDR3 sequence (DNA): TGCGCCAGCAGCCGGAGTGGGGGGGGTGGTGAAAAACTGTTTTTT.

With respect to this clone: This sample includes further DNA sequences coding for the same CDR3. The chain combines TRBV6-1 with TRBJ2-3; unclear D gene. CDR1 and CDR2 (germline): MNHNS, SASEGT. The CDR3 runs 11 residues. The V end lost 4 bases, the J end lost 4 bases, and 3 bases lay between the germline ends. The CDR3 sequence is CASSVADTQYF. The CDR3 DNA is TGTGCCAGCAGTGTGGCAGATACGCAGTATTTT.

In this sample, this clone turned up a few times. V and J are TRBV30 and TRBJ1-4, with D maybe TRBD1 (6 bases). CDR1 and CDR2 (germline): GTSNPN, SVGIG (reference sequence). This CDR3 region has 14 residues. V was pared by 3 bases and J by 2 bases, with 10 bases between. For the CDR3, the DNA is TGTGCCTGGAGGTGGAGGGGGACTAATGAAAAACTGTTTTTT. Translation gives CAWRWRGTNEKLFF.

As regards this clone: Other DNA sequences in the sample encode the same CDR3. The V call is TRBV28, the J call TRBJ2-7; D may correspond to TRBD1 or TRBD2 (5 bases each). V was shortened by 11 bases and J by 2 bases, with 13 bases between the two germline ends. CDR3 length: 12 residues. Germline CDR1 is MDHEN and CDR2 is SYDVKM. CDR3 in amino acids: CASRDQTYEQYF. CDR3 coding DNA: TGTGCCTCCCGGGACCAGACCTACGAGCAGTACTTC.

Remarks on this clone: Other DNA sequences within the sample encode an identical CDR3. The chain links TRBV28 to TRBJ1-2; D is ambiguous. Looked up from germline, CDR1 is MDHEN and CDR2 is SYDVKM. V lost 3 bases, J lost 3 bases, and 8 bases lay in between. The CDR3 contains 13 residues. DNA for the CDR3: TGTGCCAGCAGTTTGAGGAGAGACTATGGCTACACCTTC. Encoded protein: CASSLRRDYGYTF.

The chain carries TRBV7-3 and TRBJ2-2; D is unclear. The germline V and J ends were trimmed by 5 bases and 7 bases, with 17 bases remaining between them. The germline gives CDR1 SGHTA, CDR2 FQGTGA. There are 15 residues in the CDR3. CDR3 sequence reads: CASSPLQPGLGELFF. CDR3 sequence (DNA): TGTGCCAGCAGCCCCTTACAACCGGGTCTCGGGGAGCTGTTTTTT.

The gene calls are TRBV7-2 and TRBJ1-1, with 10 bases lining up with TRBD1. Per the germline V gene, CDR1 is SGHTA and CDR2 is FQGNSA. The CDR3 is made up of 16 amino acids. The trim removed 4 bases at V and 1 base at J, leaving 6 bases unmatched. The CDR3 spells CASSSNRDRGNTEAFF. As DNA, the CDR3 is TGTGCCAGCAGCTCTAACCGGGACAGGGGGAACACTGAAGCTTTCTTT.